This T cell receptor beta chain was recovered during a study of blood T cell repertoires in COVID-19. This CDR3 has 15 residues. Trimming cost V 0 bases and J 2 bases; bases outside gene matches: 2. Germline V gives CDR1 LGHNA, CDR2 YSLEER. As handled by the study authors: Counts of nucleated cells, estimated from reference gene primer amplification, were obtained. Assay: immunoSEQ multiplex PCR; the TCRdb copy retains only in-frame clones and omits some. That table is the source of V, J and clone size, and D and trimming were worked out from the DNA. The table records about 210,000 clones, about four fifths of them present only once.

This TCR was sampled from a woman aged 60 to 75 with COVID-19, enrolled during active disease. The chain combines TRBV4-3 with TRBJ2-5; TRBD2 matches at 8 bases. The sequenced material came from peripheral blood. The chain's CDR3 is CASSQDKRGQETQYF. CDR3 DNA sequence: TGCGCCAGCAGCCAAGATAAGCGGGGGCAAGAGACCCAGTACTTC.